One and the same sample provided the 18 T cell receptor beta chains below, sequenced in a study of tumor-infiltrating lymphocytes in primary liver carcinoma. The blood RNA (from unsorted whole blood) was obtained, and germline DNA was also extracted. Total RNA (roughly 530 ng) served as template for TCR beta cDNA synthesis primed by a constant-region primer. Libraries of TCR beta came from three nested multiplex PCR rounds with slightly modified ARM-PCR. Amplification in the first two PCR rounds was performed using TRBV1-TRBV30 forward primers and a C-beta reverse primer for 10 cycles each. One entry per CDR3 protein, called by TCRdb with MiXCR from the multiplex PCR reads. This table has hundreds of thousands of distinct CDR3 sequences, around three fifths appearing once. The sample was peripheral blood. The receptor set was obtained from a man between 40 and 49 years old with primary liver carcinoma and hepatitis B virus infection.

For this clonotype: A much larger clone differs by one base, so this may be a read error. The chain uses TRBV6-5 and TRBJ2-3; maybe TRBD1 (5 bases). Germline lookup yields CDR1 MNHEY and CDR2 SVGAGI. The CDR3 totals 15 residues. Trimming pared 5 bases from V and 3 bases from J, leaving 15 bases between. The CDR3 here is CASSPDSGRTDTQYF. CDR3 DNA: TGTGCCAGCAGTCCCGACAGTGGGCGAACAGATACGCAGTATTTT.

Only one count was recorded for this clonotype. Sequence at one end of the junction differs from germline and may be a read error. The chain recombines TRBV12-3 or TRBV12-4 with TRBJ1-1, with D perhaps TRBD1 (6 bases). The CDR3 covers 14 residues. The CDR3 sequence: CAISGNRVFTEAFF. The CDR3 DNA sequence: TGTGCCATCAGTGGAAACAGGGTTTTCACTGAAGCTTTCTTT.

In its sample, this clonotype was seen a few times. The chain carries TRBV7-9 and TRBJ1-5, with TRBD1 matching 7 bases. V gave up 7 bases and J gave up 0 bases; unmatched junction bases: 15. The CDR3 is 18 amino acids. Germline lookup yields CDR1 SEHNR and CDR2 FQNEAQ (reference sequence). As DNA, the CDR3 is TGTGCCAGCACTACTGACAGGGCCTTGGGTTATAGCAATCAGCCCCAGCATTTT. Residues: CASTTDRALGYSNQPQHF.

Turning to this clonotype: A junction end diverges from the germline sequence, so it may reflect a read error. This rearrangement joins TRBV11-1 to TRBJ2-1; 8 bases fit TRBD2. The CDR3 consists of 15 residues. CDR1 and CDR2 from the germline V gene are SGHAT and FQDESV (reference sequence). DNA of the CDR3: TGTGCCAGGAGCGTTAGCGGGACCATCTACAATGAGCAGTTGTTC. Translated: CARSVSGTIYNEQLF. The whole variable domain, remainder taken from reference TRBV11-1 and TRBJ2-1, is EAEVAQSPRYKITEKSQAVAFWCDPISGHATLYWYRQILGQGPELLVQFQDESVVDDSQLPKDRFSAERLKGVDSTLKIQPAELGDSAMYLCARSVSGTIYNEQLFGPGTRLTVL.

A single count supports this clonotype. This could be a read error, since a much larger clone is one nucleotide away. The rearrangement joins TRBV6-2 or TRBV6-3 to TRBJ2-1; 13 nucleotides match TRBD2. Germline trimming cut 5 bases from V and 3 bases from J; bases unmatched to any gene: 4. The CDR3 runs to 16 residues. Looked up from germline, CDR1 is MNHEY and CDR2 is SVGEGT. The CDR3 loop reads CASSHWTSGGYNEQFF. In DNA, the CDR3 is TGTGCCAGCAGTCACTGGACTAGCGGGGGCTACAATGAGCAGTTCTTC.

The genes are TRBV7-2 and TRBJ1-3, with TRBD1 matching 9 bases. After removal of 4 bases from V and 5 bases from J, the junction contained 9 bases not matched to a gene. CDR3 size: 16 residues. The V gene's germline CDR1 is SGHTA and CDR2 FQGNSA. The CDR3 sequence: CTSSSHLTGGRNTIYF. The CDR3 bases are TGTACCAGCAGCTCTCACCTGACAGGGGGAAGAAACACCATATATTTT.

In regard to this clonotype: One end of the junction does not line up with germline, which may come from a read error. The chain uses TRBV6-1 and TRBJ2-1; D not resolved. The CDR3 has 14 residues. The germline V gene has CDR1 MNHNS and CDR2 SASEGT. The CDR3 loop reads CVSSGLGQSNEQFF. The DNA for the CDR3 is TGTGTCAGCAGTGGATTAGGGCAAAGCAATGAGCAGTTCTTC.

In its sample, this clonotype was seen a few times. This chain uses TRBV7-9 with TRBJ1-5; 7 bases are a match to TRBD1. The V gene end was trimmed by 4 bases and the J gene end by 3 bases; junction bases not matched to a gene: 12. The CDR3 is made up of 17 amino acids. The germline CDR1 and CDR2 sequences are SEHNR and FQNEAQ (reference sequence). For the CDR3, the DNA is TGTGCCAGCAGCTACGGAACAGGGGCGAATTACAATCAGCCCCAGCATTTT. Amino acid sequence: CASSYGTGANYNQPQHF.

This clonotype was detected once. The CDR3 reads CASSLWTLKQFF. For the CDR3, the DNA is TGTGCCAGCAGTTTATGGACACTTAAGCAGTTCTTC. V is TRBV28 and J is TRBJ2-1; D is undetermined. Germline V gene sequence: CDR1 MDHEN, CDR2 SYDVKM. This CDR3 contains 12 residues. V was shortened by 0 bases and J by 11 bases, with 8 bases between the two germline ends.

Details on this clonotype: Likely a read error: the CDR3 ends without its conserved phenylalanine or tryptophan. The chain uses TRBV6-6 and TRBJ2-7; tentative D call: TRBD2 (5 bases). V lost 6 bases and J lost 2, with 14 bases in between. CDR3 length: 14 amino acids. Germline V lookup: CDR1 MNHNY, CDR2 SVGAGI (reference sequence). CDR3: CASRGSGYAYEQYL. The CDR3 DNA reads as TGTGCCAGCAGGGGGAGCGGCTACGCCTACGAGCAGTACTTA.

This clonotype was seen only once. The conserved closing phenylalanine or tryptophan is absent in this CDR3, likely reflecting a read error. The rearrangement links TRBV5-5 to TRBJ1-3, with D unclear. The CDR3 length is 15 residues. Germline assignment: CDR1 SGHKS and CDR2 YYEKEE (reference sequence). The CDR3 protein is CASSLGPSSGNTIYL. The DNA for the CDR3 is TGTGCTAGCAGCTTAGGACCGAGCTCTGGAAACACCATATATCTT.

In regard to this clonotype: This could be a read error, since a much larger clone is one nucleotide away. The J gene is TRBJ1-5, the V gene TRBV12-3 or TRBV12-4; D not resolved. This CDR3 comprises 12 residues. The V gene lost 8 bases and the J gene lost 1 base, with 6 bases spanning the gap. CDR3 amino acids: CASGHSNQPQHF. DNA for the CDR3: TGTGCCAGCGGGCACAGCAATCAGCCCCAGCATTTT.

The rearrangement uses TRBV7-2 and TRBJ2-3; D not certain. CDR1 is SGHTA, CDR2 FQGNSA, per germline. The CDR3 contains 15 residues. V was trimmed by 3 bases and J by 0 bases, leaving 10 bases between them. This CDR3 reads CASSFRGTSTDTQYF. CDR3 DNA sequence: TGTGCCAGCAGCTTCAGAGGTACAAGCACAGATACGCAGTATTTT.

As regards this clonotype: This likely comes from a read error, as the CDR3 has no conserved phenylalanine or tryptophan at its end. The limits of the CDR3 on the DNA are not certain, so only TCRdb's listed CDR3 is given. CDR3 in amino acids: CASRLTGTVRETQCY. The rearrangement links TRBV5-5 to TRBJ2-5; the D call TRBD1 from the table was never checked on the DNA. The CDR3 contains 15 residues when both ends are counted. Looked up from germline, CDR1 is SGHKS and CDR2 is YYEKEE (reference sequence).

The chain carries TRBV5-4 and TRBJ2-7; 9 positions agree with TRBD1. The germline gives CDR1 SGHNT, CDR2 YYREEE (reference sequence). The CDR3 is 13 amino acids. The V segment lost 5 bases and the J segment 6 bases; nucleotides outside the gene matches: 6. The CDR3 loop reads CASRKQGAGEQYF. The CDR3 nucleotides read TGTGCCAGCAGGAAACAGGGGGCCGGCGAGCAGTACTTC. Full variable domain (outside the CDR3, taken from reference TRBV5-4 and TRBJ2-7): ETGVTQSPTHLIKTRGQQVTLRCSSQSGHNTVSWYQQALGQGPQFIFQYYREEENGRGNFPPRFSGLQFPNYSSELNVNALELDDSALYLCASRKQGAGEQYFGPGTRLTVT.

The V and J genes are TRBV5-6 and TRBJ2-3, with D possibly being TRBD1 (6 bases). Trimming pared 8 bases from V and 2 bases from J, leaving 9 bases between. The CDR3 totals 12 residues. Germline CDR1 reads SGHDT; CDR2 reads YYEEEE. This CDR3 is CARNRDTDTQYF. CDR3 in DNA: TGTGCCAGGAACAGGGACACAGATACGCAGTATTTT.

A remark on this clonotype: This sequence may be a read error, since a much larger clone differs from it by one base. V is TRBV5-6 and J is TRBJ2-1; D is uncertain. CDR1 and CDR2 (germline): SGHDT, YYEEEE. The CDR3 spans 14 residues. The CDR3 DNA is TGTGCCAGCAGCTTTGGACCTAGGGTGAATGGGCAGTTCTTC. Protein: CASSFGPRVNGQFF.

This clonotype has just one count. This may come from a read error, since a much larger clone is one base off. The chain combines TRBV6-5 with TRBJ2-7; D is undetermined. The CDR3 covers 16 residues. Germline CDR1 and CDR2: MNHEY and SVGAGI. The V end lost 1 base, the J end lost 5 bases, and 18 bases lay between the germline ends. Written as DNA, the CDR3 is TGTGCCAGCAGTTACTTCGGTTTTCTTTTGGTGAACGAGCAGTACTTC. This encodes CASSYFGFLLVNEQYF.